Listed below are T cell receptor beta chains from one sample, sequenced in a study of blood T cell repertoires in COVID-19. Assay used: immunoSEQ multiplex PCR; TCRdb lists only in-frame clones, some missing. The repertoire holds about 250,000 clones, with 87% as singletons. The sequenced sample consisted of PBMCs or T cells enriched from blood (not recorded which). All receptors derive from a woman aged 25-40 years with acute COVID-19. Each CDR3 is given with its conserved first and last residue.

cdr3_aa: CASSSQGSGGSPLHF
j_call: TRBJ1-6
v_call: TRBV5-1

cdr3_aa: CASQRNTEAFF
j_call: TRBJ1-1
v_call: TRBV12-3/TRBV12-4

cdr3_aa: CASSYVASYRGNEQFF
j_call: TRBJ2-1
v_call: TRBV6-5

cdr3_aa: CASSVGAGGPYEQYF
j_call: TRBJ2-7
v_call: TRBV9

cdr3_aa: CASSIGAGSSYEQYF
j_call: TRBJ2-7
v_call: TRBV19

cdr3_aa: CASRNLRSNQPQHF
j_call: TRBJ1-5
v_call: TRBV6-5

cdr3_aa: CASSLVAGGPKNIQYF
j_call: TRBJ2-4
v_call: TRBV11-2

cdr3_aa: CASSLDIFPDTQYF
j_call: TRBJ2-3
v_call: TRBV7-9

cdr3_aa: CASSFTGGIEKLFF
j_call: TRBJ1-4
v_call: TRBV5-5

cdr3_aa: CASTIGGTENTEAFF
j_call: TRBJ1-1
v_call: TRBV5-1

cdr3_aa: CAIKLQENYGYTF
j_call: TRBJ1-2
v_call: TRBV10-3

cdr3_aa: CSVEDENQPQHF
j_call: TRBJ1-5
v_call: TRBV29-1